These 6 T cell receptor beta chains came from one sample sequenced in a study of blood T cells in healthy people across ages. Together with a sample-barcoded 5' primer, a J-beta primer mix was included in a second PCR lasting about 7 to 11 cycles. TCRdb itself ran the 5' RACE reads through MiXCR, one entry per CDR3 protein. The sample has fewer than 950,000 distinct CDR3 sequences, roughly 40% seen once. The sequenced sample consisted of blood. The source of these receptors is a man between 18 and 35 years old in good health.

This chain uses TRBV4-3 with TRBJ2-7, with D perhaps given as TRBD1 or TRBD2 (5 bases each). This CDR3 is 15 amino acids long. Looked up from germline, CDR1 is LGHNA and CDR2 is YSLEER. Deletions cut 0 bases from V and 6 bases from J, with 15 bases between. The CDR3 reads CASSQDWHRRAEQYF. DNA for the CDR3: TGCGCCAGCAGCCAAGATTGGCACAGGCGGGCCGAGCAGTACTTC.

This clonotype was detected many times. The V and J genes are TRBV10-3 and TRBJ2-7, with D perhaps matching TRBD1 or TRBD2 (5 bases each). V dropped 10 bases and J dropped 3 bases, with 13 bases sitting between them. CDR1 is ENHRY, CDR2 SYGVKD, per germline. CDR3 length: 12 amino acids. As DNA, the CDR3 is TGTGCCACCGGGACGGGAAGCTACGAGCAGTACTTC. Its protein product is CATGTGSYEQYF.

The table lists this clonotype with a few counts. CDR3 bases: TGTGCCAGCAGCGTAGATATCCAGGCCGATCAGCCCCAGCATTTT. This translates into CASSVDIQADQPQHF. This chain links TRBV9 with TRBJ1-5; D is ambiguous. Germline-derived CDR1 and CDR2 are SGDLS and YYNGEE. With 0 bases removed from V and 5 bases from J, the gap between germline ends came to 12 bases. This CDR3 region has 15 residues.

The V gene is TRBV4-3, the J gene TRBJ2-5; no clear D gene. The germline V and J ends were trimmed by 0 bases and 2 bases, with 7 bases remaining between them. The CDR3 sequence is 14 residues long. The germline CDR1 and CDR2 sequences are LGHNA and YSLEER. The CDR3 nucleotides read TGCGCCAGCAGCCAAGATGTAGGTCAAGAGACCCAGTACTTC. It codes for CASSQDVGQETQYF.

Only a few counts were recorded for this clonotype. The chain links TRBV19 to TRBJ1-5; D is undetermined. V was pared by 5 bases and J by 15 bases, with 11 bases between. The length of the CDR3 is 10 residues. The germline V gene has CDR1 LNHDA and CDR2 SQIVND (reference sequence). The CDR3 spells CASSSLILHF. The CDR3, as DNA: TGTGCCAGTAGTTCCCTCATTCTGCATTTT.

The DNA of the CDR3 is TGTGCCATCAGTACAGGGGGCTGTAACTATGGCTACACCTTC. Translated: CAISTGGCNYGYTF. This chain uses TRBV10-3 with TRBJ1-2, with 9 bases lining up with TRBD1. Trimming took 5 bases from V and 1 from J; bases not matched to a gene: 2. The CDR3 runs 14 residues. Germline V gene lookup returns CDR1 ENHRY and CDR2 SYGVKD.